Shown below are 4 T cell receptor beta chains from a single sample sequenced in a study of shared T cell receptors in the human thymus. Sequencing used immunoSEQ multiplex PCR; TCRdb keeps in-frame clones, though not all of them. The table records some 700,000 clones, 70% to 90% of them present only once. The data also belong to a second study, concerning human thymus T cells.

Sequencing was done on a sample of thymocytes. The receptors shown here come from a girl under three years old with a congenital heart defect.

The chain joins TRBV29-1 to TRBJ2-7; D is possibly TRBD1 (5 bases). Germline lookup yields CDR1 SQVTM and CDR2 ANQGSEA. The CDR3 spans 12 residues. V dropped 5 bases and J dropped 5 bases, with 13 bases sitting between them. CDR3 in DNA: TGCAGCGTTCTAACAGGAAGGGACGAGCAGTACTTC. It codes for CSVLTGRDEQYF.

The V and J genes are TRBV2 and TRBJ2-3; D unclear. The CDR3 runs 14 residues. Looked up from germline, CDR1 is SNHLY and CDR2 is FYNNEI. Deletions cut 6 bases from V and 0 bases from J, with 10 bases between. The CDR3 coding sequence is TGTGCCAGCAGGGTAGCCTTTAGCACAGATACGCAGTATTTT. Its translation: CASRVAFSTDTQYF.

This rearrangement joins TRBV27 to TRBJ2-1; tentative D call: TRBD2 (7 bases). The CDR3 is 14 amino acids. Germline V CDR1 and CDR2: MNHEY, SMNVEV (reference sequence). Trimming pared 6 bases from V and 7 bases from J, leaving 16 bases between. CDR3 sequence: CASSRGAARNEQFF. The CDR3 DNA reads TGTGCCAGCAGCCGGGGGGCCGCTCGGAATGAGCAGTTCTTC.

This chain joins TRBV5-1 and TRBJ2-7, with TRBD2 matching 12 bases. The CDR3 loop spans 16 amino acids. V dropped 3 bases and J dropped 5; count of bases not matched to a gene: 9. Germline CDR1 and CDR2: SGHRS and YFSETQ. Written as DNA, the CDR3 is TGCGCCAGCAGCTCCACTAGCGGGGGGAATAATGACGAGCAGTACTTC. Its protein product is CASSSTSGGNNDEQYF. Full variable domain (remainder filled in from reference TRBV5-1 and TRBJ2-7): KAGVTQTPRYLIKTRGQQVTLSCSPISGHRSVSWYQQTPGQGLQFLFEYFSETQRNKGNFPGRFSGRQFSNSRSEMNVSTLELGDSALYLCASSSTSGGNNDEQYFGPGTRLTVT.